The sample holds a few counts of the clone carrying this T cell receptor beta chain. As yet, its antigen is unknown. The sample belongs to a study of human T cells and chemical hapten exposure. Across the whole study: Readings were taken at 6 days from patch tests that had applied 0.01% DPC to the upper back.

V was trimmed by 2 bases and J by 12 bases, leaving 17 bases between them. From germline, CDR1 is MNHEY and CDR2 SVGEGT. This CDR3 is built from 14 residues. Study observations and caveats: No shift was seen in TCRs above 1 in 1000 frequency with DPC sensitization.

The time point was: patch test 2, 6 weeks after DPC sensitization. Documented treatment: therapeutic diphenylcyclopropenone sensitization with weekly scalp DPC. TCRdb re-called the RACE reads with MiXCR, one entry per CDR3 protein. Of about 400,000 distinct CDR3 sequences in the sample, about 6% were seen once. Material: whole blood, obtained in connection with sensitization to the hapten diphenylcyclopropenone (DPC). The TCR comes from a woman aged 18-29 years with alopecia areata. Some clones in this sample may be carry-over from other donors' samples. The gene calls are TRBV6-2 or TRBV6-3 and TRBJ2-4, with D possibly TRBD2 on 5 matching bases. The CDR3 DNA is TGTGCCAGCAGTTACGGAGGCGGCGGGCTGGCTCAGTACTTC. This translates into CASSYGGGGLAQYF.